Listed here are 4 T cell receptor beta chains from one sample, sequenced in a study of regulatory T cells in long-lasting Graves disease. Arm-PCR of CDR3 regions and iRepertoire HTBI primers were used to build TCR beta libraries. TCRdb called the multiplex PCR reads again in MiXCR, with one record for every CDR3 protein. The table lists fewer than 450,000 distinct CDR3 sequences, around 20% of them singletons, with 20% in the top ten. The time point here: persistent/refractory GD, antithyroid drugs over 5 years with positive TRAb. Scientists built the TCR library using RNA that was extracted from PBMCs. Sequencing was performed on peripheral blood mononuclear cells (PBMCs), taken when the disease was refractory, from a patient treated with antithyroid drugs. The receptors were sampled from a female donor with Graves disease.

This clonotype was counted a few times. The rearrangement uses TRBV12-5 and TRBJ2-7, with 14 positions matching TRBD2. The CDR3 has 17 residues. Germline CDR1 is LGHNT and CDR2 is FRNRAP. The trim removed 2 bases at V and 5 bases at J, leaving 8 bases unmatched. CDR3 amino acids: CASGLSLGLAGANEQYF. In DNA, the CDR3 is TGTGCTAGTGGTTTGTCATTGGGACTAGCGGGAGCTAACGAGCAGTACTTC.

This clonotype was counted only a few times. The CDR3 spells CASSLVGGGGEQYF. The DNA for the CDR3 is TGTGCCAGCAGCTTAGTTGGGGGGGGTGGGGAGCAGTACTTC. This chain joins TRBV7-2 and TRBJ2-7; 7 positions match TRBD2. The germline gives CDR1 SGHTA, CDR2 FQGNSA. This CDR3 has 14 amino acids. V lost 1 base and J lost 7; bases outside the gene matches: 7. Full variable domain (remainder filled in from reference TRBV7-2 and TRBJ2-7): GAGVSQSPSNKVTEKGKDVELRCDPISGHTALYWYRQSLGQGLEFLIYFQGNSAPDKSGLPSDRFSAERTGGSVSTLTIQRTQQEDSAVYLCASSLVGGGGEQYFGPGTRLTVT.

This clonotype was seen ten or more times. This sequence joins TRBV27 and TRBJ1-2; no definite D call. There are 13 residues in the CDR3. In germline, CDR1 is MNHEY, CDR2 SMNVEV (reference sequence). The V end was cut by 2 bases, the J end by 0 bases, with 4 bases between. CDR3 residues: CASSLTANYGYTF. The CDR3 DNA reads TGTGCCAGCAGTTTAACGGCTAACTATGGCTACACCTTC.

The chain has TRBV19 and TRBJ1-1; 10 nucleotides agree with TRBD1. V gave up 6 bases and J gave up 5 bases; unmatched junction bases: 3. This CDR3 is built from 13 residues. Germline V lookup: CDR1 LNHDA, CDR2 SQIVND (reference sequence). CDR3 sequence (DNA): TGTGCCAGTAGCGACAGGGGGCTGACTGAAGCTTTCTTT. This codes for CASSDRGLTEAFF.